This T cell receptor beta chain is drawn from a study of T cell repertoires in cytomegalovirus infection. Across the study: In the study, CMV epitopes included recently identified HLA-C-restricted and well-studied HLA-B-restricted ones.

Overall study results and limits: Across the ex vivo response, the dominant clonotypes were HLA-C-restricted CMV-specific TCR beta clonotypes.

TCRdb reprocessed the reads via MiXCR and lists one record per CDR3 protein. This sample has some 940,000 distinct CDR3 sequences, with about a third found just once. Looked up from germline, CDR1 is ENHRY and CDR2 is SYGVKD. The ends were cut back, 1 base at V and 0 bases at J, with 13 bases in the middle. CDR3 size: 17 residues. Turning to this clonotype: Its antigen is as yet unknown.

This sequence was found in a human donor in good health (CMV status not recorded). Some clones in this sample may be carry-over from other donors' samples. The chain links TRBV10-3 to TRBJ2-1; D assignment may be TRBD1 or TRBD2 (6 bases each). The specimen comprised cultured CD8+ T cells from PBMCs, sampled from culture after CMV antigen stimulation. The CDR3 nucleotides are TGTGCCATCAGTGAGTTGGGGGGCGTGAGCTCCTACAATGAGCAGTTCTTC. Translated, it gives CAISELGGVSSYNEQFF.